This T cell receptor (beta chain) was obtained from a study of shared clonotypes between healthy human individuals. Study background: Per donor, three plates held CD4 naive cells, three held CD4 memory, two held CD8 naive and one held CD8 memory.

Study conclusions and caveats: The study found roughly 5.3% of naive CD4 clonotypes shared across four donors. What naive subsets generally showed was a larger estimated richness than memory subsets showed.

The CDR3 contains 15 residues. Germline V gene lookup returns CDR1 MNHNY and CDR2 SVGAGI (reference sequence). J lost 2 bases, V lost 6 bases, and 9 bases had no gene match. TCRdb's table, derived via immunoSEQ multiplex PCR, lists solely in-frame clones and lacks some. Of roughly 2.1 million clones listed, around 93% were seen once; the top ten hold 1.5% to 2%. Note on this clone: Its antigen remains unknown.

Cells designated naive CD8 were CD45RO-negative and were positively selected for CCR7, with terminally differentiated effector memory CD45RA+ cells excluded. Input material: naive CD8+ T cells from PBMCs. J is TRBJ2-7 and V is TRBV6-6; 8 bases line up with TRBD2. The sequence came from a man aged 18 to 30 in good health. Some clones in this sample may be carry-over from other donors' samples. This CDR3 reads CASSDSLAGTYEQYF. The CDR3 nucleotides are TGTGCCAGCAGCGACTCGTTAGCGGGAACCTACGAGCAGTACTTC.